These 21 T cell receptor beta chains share one sample of origin, sequenced in a study of shared clonotypes between healthy human individuals. Using immunoSEQ multiplex PCR, the repertoire was profiled, and TCRdb retains in-frame clones only, with some absent. The table has 1.6 million or so clones, approximately 96% seen once. What was sequenced was naive CD4+ T cells sorted from blood. Regarding subset: CD45RA+ positively selected. The source is a man aged 25 to 40 in good health.

This chain joins TRBV7-2 and TRBJ1-4; 8 bases map to TRBD1. Germline CDR1 reads SGHTA; CDR2 reads FQGNSA. This CDR3 comprises 15 residues. The V segment lost 7 bases and the J segment 4 bases; nucleotides outside the gene matches: 8. The chain's CDR3 is CASTSQGGNNEKLFF. DNA of the CDR3: TGTGCCAGCACCTCACAGGGGGGGAATAATGAAAAACTGTTTTTT.

V is TRBV15 and J is TRBJ2-3; 9 bases are shared with TRBD2. There are 16 residues in the CDR3. J was trimmed by 6 bases and V by 1 base; bases with no gene match: 8. CDR1 and CDR2 (germline): LNHNV, YYDKDF (reference sequence). CDR3: CATSRGLAEPPDTQYF. The CDR3 DNA reads as TGTGCCACCAGCAGAGGACTAGCGGAACCCCCGGATACGCAGTATTTT.

The chain links TRBV7-9 to TRBJ2-6; TRBD1 aligns across 8 bases. Losses at the gene ends were 3 bases for V and 2 bases for J; bases not matched to a gene: 6. This CDR3 contains 17 residues. Germline V gene data show CDR1 as SEHNR and CDR2 as FQNEAQ (reference sequence). The CDR3 reads CASSFGQGRTGANVLTF. CDR3 in DNA: TGTGCCAGCAGCTTCGGACAGGGAAGAACTGGGGCCAACGTCCTGACTTTC.

This chain connects TRBV2 to TRBJ1-1; D ambiguous. Deletions cut 7 bases from V and 1 base from J, with 10 bases between. Per germline, CDR1 SNHLY and CDR2 FYNNEI. CDR3 length equals 13 residues. The CDR3 coding sequence is TGTGCCAGCAACAAAGGGAAGAACACTGAAGCTTTCTTT. Protein sequence: CASNKGKNTEAFF.

With respect to this clone: Other DNA sequences within the sample encode an identical CDR3. J is TRBJ1-1 and V is TRBV2; TRBD1 matches 7 bases. The V and J ends lost 4 bases and 4 bases, in that order; junction bases with no gene match: 3. Germline CDR1 reads SNHLY; CDR2 reads FYNNEI. The CDR3 covers 13 residues. The CDR3, as DNA: TGTGCCAGCAGTGGGACAGGCGGCACTGAAGCTTTCTTT. As protein: CASSGTGGTEAFF.

V is TRBV4-1 and J is TRBJ2-7; D unclear. The V gene's germline CDR1 is MGHRA and CDR2 YSYEKL. V lost 0 bases and J lost 2, with 14 bases in between. The CDR3 length is 16 residues. In nucleotides, the CDR3 is TGCGCCAGCAGCCAAGAGAGAAACCACTTCACCTACGAGCAGTACTTC. This codes for CASSQERNHFTYEQYF.

The rearrangement uses TRBV6-1 and TRBJ1-2, with 7 bases aligning to TRBD1. Germline V CDR1 and CDR2: MNHNS, SASEGT. The CDR3 length is 14 residues. V was clipped by 4 bases and J by 3 bases; unmatched bases: 5. CDR3 amino acids: CASSADRTYYGYTF. DNA for the CDR3: TGTGCCAGCAGTGCGGACAGGACGTACTATGGCTACACCTTC.

The chain couples TRBV5-4 to TRBJ2-5, with TRBD1 matching over 8 bases. Per the germline V gene, CDR1 is SGHNT and CDR2 is YYREEE (reference sequence). Trimming took 2 bases from V and 2 from J; bases not matched to a gene: 5. The CDR3 has 15 amino acids. This CDR3 is CASSLRDRGQETQYF. CDR3 bases: TGTGCCAGCAGCTTACGCGACAGGGGACAAGAGACCCAGTACTTC.

V gene TRBV10-3 combines with J gene TRBJ1-3; TRBD1 matches 8 bases. The junction had 3 bases not matched to a gene; V was cut back by 11 bases and J by 3 bases. Germline V gene lookup returns CDR1 ENHRY and CDR2 SYGVKD. The CDR3 extends over 12 amino acids. The CDR3 sequence is CAARGLGNTIYF. CDR3 DNA: TGTGCCGCCAGGGGGCTTGGAAACACCATATATTTT.

This chain connects TRBV14 to TRBJ2-7; the match to TRBD1 covers 7 bases. Germline V gene sequence: CDR1 SGHDN, CDR2 FVKESK. The CDR3 spans 15 residues. V shed 2 bases, J shed 2 bases, and the junction held 6 bases outside the gene matches. The CDR3 reads CASSQLRTGPYEQYF. The CDR3 DNA reads TGTGCCAGCAGCCAACTCCGGACAGGCCCCTACGAGCAGTACTTC.

V usage is TRBV14 and J usage is TRBJ2-5; TRBD2 agrees at 7 bases. There are 17 residues in the CDR3. Trimming took 0 bases from V and 2 from J; bases not matched to a gene: 9. Germline values: CDR1 SGHDN, CDR2 FVKESK. CDR3 region: CASSQDRASGRQETQYF. The CDR3 DNA sequence: TGTGCCAGCAGCCAAGATCGCGCTAGCGGAAGACAAGAGACCCAGTACTTC.

This rearrangement joins TRBV11-2 to TRBJ2-2; D is possibly TRBD1 or TRBD2 (6 bases each). This CDR3 has 16 residues. From germline, CDR1 is SGHAT and CDR2 FQNNGV. The germline V and J ends were trimmed by 1 base and 4 bases, with 13 bases remaining between them. For the CDR3, the DNA is TGTGCCAGCAGCTTAGTAGGGGGGATTAGCACCGGGGAGCTGTTTTTT. Translated, it gives CASSLVGGISTGELFF.

This chain's CDR3 is CASSAEGLVQETQYF. The CDR3, as DNA: TGTGCCAGCAGTGCGGAGGGCCTAGTTCAAGAGACCCAGTACTTC. J is TRBJ2-5 and V is TRBV6-1; maybe TRBD2 (6 bases). CDR3 length equals 15 residues. CDR1 and CDR2 from the germline V gene are MNHNS and SASEGT. Trimming removed 4 bases at V and 2 bases at J, with 14 bases between.

On this clone: Within the sample, other DNA sequences also encode this same CDR3. The chain has TRBV7-2 and TRBJ2-5; D gene ambiguous. Germline CDR1 and CDR2: SGHTA and FQGNSA. This CDR3 region has 13 residues. Trimming shortened V by 2 bases and J by 5 bases, and 9 bases separated the two germline ends. CDR3 protein: CASSLSLGETQYF. In DNA, the CDR3 is TGTGCCAGCAGCTTATCATTGGGGGAGACCCAGTACTTC.

The chain combines TRBV9 with TRBJ1-5; D is uncertain. Germline CDR1 and CDR2: SGDLS and YYNGEE. The CDR3 has 13 residues. Trimming left V 0 bases short and J 5 bases short, with 6 bases between. The CDR3, as DNA: TGTGCCAGCAGCGTAGACGTAGATCAGCCCCAGCATTTT. Translated: CASSVDVDQPQHF.

The CDR3 spells CASPGKGEVRRSYNEQFF. DNA of the CDR3: TGCGCCAGCCCCGGGAAGGGGGAAGTGAGGAGGTCCTACAATGAGCAGTTCTTC. The J gene is TRBJ2-1, the V gene TRBV5-1; possibly TRBD1 for D (6 bases). The germline V gene encodes CDR1 SGHRS and CDR2 YFSETQ. The CDR3 sequence is 18 residues long. The V end lost 7 bases, the J end lost 1 base, and 24 bases lay between the germline ends.

As concerns this clone: A read error may account for a junction end that differs from germline. This sequence joins TRBV29-1 and TRBJ2-7, with D possibly TRBD2 on 5 matching bases. The CDR3 spans 12 residues. The germline V gene has CDR1 SQVTM and CDR2 ANQGSEA. CDR3 DNA: TGCAGCGTGGGGTATCTTTCGGGGAAAACCTTCTTC. It is translated as CSVGYLSGKTFF.

The chain employs TRBV5-6 and TRBJ2-1; 9 nucleotides align to TRBD2. The CDR3 length is 17 residues. Germline values: CDR1 SGHDT, CDR2 YYEEEE. Germline trimming cut 1 base from V and 9 bases from J; bases unmatched to any gene: 14. CDR3 DNA: TGTGCCAGCAGCTTGTTACTAGCGGGCTATCCACCAAGTGAGCAGTTCTTC. It translates to CASSLLLAGYPPSEQFF.

The genes are TRBV11-3 and TRBJ2-2; D remains ambiguous. Between the trimmed V and J ends, which lost 3 bases and 4 bases, there was a span of 6 bases. This CDR3 region has 13 residues. Per the germline V gene, CDR1 is SGHNT and CDR2 is YENEEA. CDR3: CASSFYVTGELFF. In nucleotides, the CDR3 is TGTGCCAGCAGCTTCTACGTCACCGGGGAGCTGTTTTTT. Looking up the rest from reference TRBV11-3 and TRBJ2-2 gives the full variable domain: EAGVVQSPRYKIIEKKQPVAFWCNPISGHNTLYWYLQNLGQGPELLIRYENEEAVDDSQLPKDRFSAERLKGVDSTLKIQPAELGDSAVYLCASSFYVTGELFFGEGSRLTVL.

The chain carries TRBV7-8 and TRBJ1-3; perhaps TRBD1 as D (5 bases). Per the germline V gene, CDR1 is SGHVS and CDR2 is FQNEAQ. Trimming took off 1 base at V and 2 bases at J, with 12 bases between the two ends. CDR3 length: 16 residues. CDR3 region: CASSLVGAAAGNTIYF. The CDR3 nucleotides are TGTGCCAGCAGCTTAGTTGGGGCAGCTGCTGGAAACACCATATATTTT.

CDR3 sequence: CASTPVGGPAQPQHF. As DNA, the CDR3 is TGTGCCAGCACTCCCGTGGGAGGACCCGCTCAGCCCCAGCATTTT. J is TRBJ1-5 and V is TRBV27; no definite D call. Germline V CDR1 and CDR2: MNHEY, SMNVEV (reference sequence). The ends were cut back, 7 bases at V and 6 bases at J, with 19 bases in the middle. The CDR3 has 15 residues.